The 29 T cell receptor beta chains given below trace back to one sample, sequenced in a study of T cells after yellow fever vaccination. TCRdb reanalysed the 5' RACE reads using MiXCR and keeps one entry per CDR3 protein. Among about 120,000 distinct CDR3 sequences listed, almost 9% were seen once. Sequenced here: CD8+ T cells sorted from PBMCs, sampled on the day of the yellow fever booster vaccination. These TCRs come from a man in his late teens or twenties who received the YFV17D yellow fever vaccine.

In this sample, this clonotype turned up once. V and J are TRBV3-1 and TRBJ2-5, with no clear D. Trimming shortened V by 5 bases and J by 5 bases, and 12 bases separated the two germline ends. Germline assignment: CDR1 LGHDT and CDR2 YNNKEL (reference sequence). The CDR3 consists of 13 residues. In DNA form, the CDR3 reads TGTGCCAGCAGCTCGGAACAGTTGGAGACCCAGTACTTC. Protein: CASSSEQLETQYF.

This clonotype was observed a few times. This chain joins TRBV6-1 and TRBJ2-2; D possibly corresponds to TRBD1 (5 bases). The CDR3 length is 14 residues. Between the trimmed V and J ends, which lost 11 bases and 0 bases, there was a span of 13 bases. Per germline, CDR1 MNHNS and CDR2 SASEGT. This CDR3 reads CAVVGRANTGELFF. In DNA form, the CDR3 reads TGTGCCGTAGTAGGCAGGGCGAACACCGGGGAGCTGTTTTTT.

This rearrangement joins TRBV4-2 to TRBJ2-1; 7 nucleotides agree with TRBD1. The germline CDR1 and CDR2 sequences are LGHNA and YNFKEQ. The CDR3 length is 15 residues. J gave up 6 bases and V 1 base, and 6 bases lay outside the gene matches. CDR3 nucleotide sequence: TGTGCCAGCAGCCAAGTACCGGGACAGTCCAATGAGCAGTTCTTC. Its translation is CASSQVPGQSNEQFF.

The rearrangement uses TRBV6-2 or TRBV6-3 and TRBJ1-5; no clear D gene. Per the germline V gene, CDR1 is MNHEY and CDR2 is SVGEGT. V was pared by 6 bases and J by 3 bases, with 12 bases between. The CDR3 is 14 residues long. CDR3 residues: CASRPRATNQPQHF. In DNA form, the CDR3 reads TGTGCCAGCAGACCAAGGGCTACCAATCAGCCCCAGCATTTT.

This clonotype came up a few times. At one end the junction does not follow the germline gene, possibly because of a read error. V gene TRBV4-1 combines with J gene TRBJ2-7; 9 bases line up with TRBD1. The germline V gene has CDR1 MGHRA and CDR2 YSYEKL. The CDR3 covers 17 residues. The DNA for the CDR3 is TGCGCCAGCAGCCAAATTTATAGGGGACAGGGCTCCCACGAGCAGTACTTC. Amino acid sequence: CASSQIYRGQGSHEQYF.

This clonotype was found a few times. In DNA form, the CDR3 reads TGTGCCATTCGAGGCGGGGGACCCTACGAGCAGTACGTC. This sequence encodes CAIRGGGPYEQYV. The V call is TRBV6-1, the J call TRBJ2-7, with 7 bases identical to TRBD2. The J segment lost 2 bases and the V segment lost 10 bases, leaving 8 bases of the junction unmatched. There are 13 residues in the CDR3. In germline, CDR1 is MNHNS, CDR2 SASEGT.

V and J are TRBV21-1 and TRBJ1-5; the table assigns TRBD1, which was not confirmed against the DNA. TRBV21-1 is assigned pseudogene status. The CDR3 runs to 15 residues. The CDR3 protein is CASSSRGTVVQPQHF. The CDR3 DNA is TGTGCCAGCAGCTCAAGGGGGACAGTCGTCCAGCCCCAGCATTTT.

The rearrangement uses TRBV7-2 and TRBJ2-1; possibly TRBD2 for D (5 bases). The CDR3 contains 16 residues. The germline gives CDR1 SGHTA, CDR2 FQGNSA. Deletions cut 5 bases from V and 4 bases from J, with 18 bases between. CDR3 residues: CASSARTVGNYNEQFF. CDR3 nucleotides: TGTGCCAGCAGCGCGCGGACCGTCGGGAATTACAATGAGCAGTTCTTC.

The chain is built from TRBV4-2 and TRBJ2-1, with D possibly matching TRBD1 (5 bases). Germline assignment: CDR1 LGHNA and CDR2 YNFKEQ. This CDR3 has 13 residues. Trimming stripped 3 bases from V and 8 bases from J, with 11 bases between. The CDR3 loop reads CASSQGPVDEQFF. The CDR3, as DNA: TGTGCCAGCAGCCAGGGGCCTGTGGATGAGCAGTTCTTC.

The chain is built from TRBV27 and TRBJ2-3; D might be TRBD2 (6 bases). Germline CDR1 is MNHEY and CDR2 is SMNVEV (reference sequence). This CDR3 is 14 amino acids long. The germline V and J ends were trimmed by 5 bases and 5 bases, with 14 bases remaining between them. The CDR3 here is CASSRPTRGDTQYF. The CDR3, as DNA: TGTGCCAGCAGTCGGCCGACTAGGGGAGATACGCAGTATTTT.

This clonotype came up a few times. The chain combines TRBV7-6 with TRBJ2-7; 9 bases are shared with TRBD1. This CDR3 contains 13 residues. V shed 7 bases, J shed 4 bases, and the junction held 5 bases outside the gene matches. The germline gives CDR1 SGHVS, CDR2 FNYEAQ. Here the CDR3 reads CASMGDREYEQYF. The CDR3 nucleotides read TGTGCCAGCATGGGGGACAGGGAGTACGAGCAGTACTTC.

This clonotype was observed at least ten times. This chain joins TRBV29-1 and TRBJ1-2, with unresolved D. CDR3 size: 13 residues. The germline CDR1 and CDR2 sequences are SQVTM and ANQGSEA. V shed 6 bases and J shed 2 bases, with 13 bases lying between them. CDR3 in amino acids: CSVLPRSNYGYTF. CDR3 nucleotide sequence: TGCAGCGTCTTACCCCGATCCAACTATGGCTACACCTTC.

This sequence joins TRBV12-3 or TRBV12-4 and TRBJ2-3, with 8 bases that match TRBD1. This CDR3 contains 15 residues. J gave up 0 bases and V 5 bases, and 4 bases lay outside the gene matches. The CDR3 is CASSGQGESTDTQYF. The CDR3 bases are TGTGCCAGCAGTGGACAGGGCGAAAGCACAGATACGCAGTATTTT.

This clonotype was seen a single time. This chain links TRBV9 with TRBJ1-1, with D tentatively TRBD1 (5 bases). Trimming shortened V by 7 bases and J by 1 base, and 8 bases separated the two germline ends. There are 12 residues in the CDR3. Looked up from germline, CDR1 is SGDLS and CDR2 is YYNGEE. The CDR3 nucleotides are TGTGCCAGCGGGGGTGGGAACACTGAAGCTTTCTTT. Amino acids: CASGGGNTEAFF.

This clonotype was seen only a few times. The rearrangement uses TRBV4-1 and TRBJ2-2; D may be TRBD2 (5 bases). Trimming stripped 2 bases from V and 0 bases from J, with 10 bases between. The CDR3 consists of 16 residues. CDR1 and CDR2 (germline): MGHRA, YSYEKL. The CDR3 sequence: CASSQRTEANTGELFF. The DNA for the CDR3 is TGCGCCAGCAGCCAACGGACGGAGGCGAACACCGGGGAGCTGTTTTTT.

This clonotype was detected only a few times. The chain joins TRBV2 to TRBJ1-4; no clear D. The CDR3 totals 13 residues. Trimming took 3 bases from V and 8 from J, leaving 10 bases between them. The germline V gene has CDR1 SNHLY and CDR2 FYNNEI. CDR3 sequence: CASSEGSSEKLFF. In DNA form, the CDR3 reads TGTGCCAGCAGTGAGGGCTCTAGCGAAAAACTGTTTTTT.

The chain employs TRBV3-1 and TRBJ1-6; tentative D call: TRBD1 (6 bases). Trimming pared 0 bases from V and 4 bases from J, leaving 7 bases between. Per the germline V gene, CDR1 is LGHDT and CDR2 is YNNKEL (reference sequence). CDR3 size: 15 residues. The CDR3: CASSQDRGYNSPLHF. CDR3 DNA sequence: TGTGCCAGCAGCCAAGACAGGGGTTATAATTCACCCCTCCACTTT. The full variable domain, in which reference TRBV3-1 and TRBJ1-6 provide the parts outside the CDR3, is DTAVSQTPKYLVTQMGNDKSIKCEQNLGHDTMYWYKQDSKKFLKIMFSYNNKELIINETVPNRFSPKSPDKAHLNLHINSLELGDSAVYFCASSQDRGYNSPLHFGNGTRLTVT.

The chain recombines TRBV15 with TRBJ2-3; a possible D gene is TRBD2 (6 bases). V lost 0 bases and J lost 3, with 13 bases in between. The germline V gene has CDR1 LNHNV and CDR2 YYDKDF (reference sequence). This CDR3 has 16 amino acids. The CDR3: CATSRDWGGTTDTQYF. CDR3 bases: TGTGCCACCAGCAGAGATTGGGGCGGGACGACAGATACGCAGTATTTT.

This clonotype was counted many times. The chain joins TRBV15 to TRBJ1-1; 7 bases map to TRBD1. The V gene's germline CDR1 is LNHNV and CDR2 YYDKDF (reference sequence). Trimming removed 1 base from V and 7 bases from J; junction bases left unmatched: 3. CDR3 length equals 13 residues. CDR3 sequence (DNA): TGTGCCACCAGCAGAGGGGGGGACAGTGAAGCTTTCTTT. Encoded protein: CATSRGGDSEAFF.

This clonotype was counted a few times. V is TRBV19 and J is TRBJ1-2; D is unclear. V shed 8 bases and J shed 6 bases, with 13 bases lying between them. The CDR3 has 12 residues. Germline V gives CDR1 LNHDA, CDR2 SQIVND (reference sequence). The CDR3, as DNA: TGTGCCAGTGAGACCTGGGTGAATGGCTACACCTTC. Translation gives CASETWVNGYTF.

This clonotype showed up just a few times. In DNA form, the CDR3 reads TGCAGTGCTAGGTTCAGCGACAACTATGGCTACACCTTC. Encoded protein: CSARFSDNYGYTF. The V gene is TRBV20-1, the J gene TRBJ1-2; D gene uncertain. Germline CDR1 DFQATT, CDR2 SNEGSKA (reference sequence). The CDR3 runs to 13 residues. Trimming shortened V by 3 bases and J by 2 bases, and 10 bases separated the two germline ends.

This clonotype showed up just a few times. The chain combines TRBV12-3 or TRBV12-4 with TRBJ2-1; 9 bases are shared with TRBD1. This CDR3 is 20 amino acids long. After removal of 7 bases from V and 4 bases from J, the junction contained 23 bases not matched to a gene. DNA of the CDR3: TGTGCCAGCACCTCGAGTGGGACAGGGTCTTTCGTGGGAGAATACAATGAGCAGTTCTTC. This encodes CASTSSGTGSFVGEYNEQFF.

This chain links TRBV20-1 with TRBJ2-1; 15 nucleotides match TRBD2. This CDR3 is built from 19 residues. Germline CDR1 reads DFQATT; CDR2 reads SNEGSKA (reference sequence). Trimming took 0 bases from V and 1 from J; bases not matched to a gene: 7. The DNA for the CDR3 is TGCAGTGCTAGAGATCGAGGACTAGCGGGGGGGCGTTCCTACAATGAGCAGTTCTTC. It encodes CSARDRGLAGGRSYNEQFF.

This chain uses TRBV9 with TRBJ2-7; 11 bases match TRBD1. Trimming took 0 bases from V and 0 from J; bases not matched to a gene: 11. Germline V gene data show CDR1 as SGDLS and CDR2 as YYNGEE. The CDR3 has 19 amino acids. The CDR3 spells CASSVEDRGRVSTSYEQYV. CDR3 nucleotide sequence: TGTGCCAGCAGCGTAGAGGACAGGGGGCGAGTTAGTACCTCCTACGAGCAGTACGTC.

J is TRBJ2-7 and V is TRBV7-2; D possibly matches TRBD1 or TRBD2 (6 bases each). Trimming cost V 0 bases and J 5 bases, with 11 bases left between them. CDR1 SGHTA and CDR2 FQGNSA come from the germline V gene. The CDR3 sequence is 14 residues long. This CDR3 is CASSLAGGLNEQYF. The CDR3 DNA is TGTGCCAGCAGCTTAGCGGGGGGCCTCAACGAGCAGTACTTC.

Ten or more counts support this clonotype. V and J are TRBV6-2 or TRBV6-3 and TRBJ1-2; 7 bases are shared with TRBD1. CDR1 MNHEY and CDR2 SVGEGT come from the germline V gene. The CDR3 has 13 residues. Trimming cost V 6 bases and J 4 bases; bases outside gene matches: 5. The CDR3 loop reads CASSPGQVYGYTF. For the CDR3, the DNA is TGTGCCAGCAGCCCCGGACAGGTCTATGGCTACACCTTC.

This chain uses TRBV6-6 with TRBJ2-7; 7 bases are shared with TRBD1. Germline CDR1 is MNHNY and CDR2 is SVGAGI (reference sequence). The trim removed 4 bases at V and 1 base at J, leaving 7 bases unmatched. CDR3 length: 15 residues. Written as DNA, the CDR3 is TGTGCCAGCAGTTCTCGGACAGGATATTCCTACGAGCAGTACGTC. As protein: CASSSRTGYSYEQYV.

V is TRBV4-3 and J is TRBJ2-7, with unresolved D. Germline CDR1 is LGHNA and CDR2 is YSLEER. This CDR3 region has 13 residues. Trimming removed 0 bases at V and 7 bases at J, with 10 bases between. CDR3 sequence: CASSQDGFGEQYF. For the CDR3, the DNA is TGCGCCAGCAGCCAAGATGGTTTTGGGGAGCAGTACTTC.

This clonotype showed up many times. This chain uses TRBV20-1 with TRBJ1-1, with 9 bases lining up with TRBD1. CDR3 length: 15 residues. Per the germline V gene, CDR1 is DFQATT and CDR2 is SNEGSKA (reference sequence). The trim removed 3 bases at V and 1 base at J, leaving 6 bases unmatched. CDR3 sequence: CSARGQGRGNTEAFF. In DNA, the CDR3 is TGCAGTGCTAGGGGACAGGGTCGAGGGAACACTGAAGCTTTCTTT.